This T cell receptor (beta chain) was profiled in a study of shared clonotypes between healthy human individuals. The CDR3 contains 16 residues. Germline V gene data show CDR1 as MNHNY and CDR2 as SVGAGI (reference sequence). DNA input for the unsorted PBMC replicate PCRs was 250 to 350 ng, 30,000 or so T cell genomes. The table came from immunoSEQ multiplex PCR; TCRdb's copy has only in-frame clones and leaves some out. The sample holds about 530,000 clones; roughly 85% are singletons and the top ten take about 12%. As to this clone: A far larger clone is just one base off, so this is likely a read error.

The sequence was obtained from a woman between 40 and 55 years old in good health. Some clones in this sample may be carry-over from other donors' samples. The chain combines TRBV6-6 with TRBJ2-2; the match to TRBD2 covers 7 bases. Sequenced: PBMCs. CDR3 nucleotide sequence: TGTGCCAGCAGTTATAGGACTAGAATGAACACCGGGGAGCTGCTTTTT. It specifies CASSYRTRMNTGELLF.